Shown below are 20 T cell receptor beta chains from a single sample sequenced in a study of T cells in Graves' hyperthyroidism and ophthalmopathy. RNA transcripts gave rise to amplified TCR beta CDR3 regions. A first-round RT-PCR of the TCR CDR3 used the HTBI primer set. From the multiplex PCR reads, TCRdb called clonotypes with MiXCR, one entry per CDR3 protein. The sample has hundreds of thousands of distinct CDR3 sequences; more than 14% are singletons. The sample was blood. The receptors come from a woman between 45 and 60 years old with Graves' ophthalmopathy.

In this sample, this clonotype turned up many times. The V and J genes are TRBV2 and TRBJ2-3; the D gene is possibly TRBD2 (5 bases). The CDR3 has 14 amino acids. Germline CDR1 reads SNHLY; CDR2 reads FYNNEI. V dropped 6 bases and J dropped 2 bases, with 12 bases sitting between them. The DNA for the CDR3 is TGTGCCAGCAGACCACTAGTTAACACAGATACGCAGTATTTT. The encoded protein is CASRPLVNTDTQYF.

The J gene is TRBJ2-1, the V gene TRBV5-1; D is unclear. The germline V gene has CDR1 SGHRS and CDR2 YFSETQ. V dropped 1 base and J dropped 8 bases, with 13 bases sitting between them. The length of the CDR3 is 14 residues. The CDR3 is CASSLPDSTHEQFF. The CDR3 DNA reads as TGCGCCAGCAGCTTGCCCGATAGTACGCATGAGCAGTTCTTC.

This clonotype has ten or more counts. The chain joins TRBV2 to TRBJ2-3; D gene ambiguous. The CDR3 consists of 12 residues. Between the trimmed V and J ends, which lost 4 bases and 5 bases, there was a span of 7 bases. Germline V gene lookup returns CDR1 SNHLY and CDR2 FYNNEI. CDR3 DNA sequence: TGTGCCAGCAGTGCGGACCAAGATACGCAGTATTTT. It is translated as CASSADQDTQYF.

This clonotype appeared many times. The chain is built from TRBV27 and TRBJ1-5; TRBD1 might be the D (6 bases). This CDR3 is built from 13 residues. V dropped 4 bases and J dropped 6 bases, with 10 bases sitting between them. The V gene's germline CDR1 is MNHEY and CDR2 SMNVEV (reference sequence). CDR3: CASSYTGIQPQHF. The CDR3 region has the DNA TGTGCCAGCAGTTACACAGGGATTCAGCCCCAGCATTTT.

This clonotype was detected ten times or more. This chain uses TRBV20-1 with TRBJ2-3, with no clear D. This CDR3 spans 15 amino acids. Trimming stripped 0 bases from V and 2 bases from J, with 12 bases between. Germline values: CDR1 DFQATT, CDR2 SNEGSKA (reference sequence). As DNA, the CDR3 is TGCAGTGCTAGAGATATTTTGCTTTACACAGATACGCAGTATTTT. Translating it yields CSARDILLYTDTQYF.

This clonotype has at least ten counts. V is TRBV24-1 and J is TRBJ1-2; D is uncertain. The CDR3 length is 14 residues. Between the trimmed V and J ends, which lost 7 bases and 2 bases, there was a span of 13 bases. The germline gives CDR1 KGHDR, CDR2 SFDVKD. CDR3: CATSTVSVNYGYTF. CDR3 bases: TGTGCCACCAGCACTGTCTCAGTGAACTATGGCTACACCTTC.

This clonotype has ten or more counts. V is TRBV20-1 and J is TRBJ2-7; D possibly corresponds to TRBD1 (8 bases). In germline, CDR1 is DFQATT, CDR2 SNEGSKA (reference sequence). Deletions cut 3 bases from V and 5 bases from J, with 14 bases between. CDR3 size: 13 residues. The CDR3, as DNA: TGCAGTGCTAGGACAGGGGAGGGTGACGAGCAGTACTTC. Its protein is CSARTGEGDEQYF.

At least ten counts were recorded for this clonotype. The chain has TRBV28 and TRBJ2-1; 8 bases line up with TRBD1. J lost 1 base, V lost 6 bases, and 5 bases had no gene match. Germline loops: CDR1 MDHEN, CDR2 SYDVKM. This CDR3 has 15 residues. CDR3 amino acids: CASSQTGESYNEQFF. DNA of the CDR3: TGTGCCAGCAGCCAGACAGGGGAGTCCTACAATGAGCAGTTCTTC.

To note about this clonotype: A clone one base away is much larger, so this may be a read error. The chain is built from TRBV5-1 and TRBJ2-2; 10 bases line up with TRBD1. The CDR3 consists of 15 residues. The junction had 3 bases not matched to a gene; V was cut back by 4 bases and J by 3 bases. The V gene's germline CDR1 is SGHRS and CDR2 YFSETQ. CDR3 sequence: CASSPGQGDTGELFF. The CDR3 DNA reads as TGCGCCAGCAGCCCCGGACAGGGGGACACCGGGGAGCTGTTTTTT.

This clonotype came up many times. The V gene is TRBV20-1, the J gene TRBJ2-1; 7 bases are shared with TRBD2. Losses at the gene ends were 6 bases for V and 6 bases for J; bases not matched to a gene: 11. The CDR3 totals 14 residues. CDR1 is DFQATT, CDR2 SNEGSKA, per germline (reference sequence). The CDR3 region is CSARGLSFGNEQFF. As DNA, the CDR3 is TGCAGTGCGAGGGGACTAAGTTTCGGCAATGAGCAGTTCTTC.

The CDR3 DNA reads as TGTGCCAGCATCAGGGGAAGGCAAACAGATACGCAGTATTTT. Its protein is CASIRGRQTDTQYF. This chain uses TRBV13 with TRBJ2-3; D perhaps matches TRBD1 (6 bases). Germline V gene data show CDR1 as PRHDT and CDR2 as FYEKMQ (reference sequence). Trimming shortened V by 7 bases and J by 3 bases, and 14 bases separated the two germline ends. CDR3 length: 14 residues.

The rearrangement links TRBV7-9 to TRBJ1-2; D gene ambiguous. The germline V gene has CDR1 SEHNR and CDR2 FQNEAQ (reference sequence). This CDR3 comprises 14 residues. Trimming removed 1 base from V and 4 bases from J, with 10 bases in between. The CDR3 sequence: CASSLESRGYGYTF. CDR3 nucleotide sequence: TGTGCCAGCAGCTTAGAAAGTAGAGGCTATGGCTACACCTTC.

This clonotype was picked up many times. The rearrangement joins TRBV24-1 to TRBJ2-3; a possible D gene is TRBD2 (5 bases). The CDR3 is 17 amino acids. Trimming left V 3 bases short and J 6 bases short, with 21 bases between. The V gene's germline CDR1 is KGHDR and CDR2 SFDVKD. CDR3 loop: CATSDPRDGGLRDTQYF. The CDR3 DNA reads TGTGCCACCAGTGATCCGCGAGATGGCGGGCTACGTGATACGCAGTATTTT.

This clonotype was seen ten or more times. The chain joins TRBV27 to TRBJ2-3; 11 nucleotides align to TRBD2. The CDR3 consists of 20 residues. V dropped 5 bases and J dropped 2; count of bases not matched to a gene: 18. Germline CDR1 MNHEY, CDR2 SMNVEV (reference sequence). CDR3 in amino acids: CASSTLDLLLAGGHTDTQYF. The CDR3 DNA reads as TGTGCCAGCAGTACACTTGACCTACTTCTAGCGGGAGGCCACACAGATACGCAGTATTTT.

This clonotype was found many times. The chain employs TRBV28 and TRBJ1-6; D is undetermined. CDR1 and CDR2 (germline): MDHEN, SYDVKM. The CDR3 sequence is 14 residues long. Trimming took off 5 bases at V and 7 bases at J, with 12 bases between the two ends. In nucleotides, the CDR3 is TGTGCCAGCAGTGAAGGGATGTGGAATTCACCCCTCCACTTT. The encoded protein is CASSEGMWNSPLHF.

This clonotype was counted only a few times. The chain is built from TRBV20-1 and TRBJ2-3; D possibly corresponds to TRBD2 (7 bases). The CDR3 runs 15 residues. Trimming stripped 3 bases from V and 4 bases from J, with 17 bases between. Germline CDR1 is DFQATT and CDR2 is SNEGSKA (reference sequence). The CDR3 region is CSARLQGRAPDTQYF. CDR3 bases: TGCAGTGCTAGGCTCCAGGGGAGGGCCCCAGATACGCAGTATTTT.

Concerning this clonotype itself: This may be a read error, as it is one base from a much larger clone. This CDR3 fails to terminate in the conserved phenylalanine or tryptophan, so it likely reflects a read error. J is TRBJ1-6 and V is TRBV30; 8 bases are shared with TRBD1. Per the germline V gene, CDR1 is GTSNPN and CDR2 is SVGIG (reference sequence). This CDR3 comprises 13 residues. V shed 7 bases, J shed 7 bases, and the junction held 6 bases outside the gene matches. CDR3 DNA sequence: TGTGCCTACAAGGGACAGGAAAATTCACCCCTCCACTCT. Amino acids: CAYKGQENSPLHS.

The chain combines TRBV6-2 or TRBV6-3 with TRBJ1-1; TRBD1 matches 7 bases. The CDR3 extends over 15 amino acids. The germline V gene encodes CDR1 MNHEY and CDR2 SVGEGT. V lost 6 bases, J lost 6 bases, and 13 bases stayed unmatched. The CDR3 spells CASSQNTGVRAEAFF. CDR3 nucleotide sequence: TGTGCCAGCAGCCAAAACACAGGGGTGAGGGCTGAAGCTTTCTTT.

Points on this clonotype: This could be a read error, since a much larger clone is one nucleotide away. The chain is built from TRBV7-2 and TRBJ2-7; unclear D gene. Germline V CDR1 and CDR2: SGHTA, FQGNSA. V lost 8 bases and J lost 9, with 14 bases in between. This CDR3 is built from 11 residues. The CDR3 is CASGPGVVQYF. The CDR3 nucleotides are TGTGCCAGCGGCCCCGGAGTGGTGCAGTACTTC.

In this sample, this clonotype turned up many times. This CDR3 is CASSYAGGARVGTEAFF. CDR3 nucleotide sequence: TGCGCCAGCAGCTACGCCGGCGGGGCGCGGGTCGGCACTGAAGCTTTCTTT. The chain combines TRBV5-1 with TRBJ1-1, with a possible D match to TRBD1 (5 bases). V was pared by 3 bases and J by 4 bases, with 22 bases between. The CDR3 is made up of 17 amino acids. Germline V gives CDR1 SGHRS, CDR2 YFSETQ.